The 29 T cell receptor beta chains below all came from one sample that was sequenced in a study of type 1 regulatory T cells. Study observations and caveats: Tr1 cells had a more restricted TCR repertoire than non-Tr1 cells.

TCRdb redid the calling of the reads with MiXCR, one entry per CDR3 protein. The sample records approximately 6,000 distinct CDR3 sequences, 33% being singletons. What these receptors recognize is not known. Sequenced: cultured type 1 regulatory T (Tr1) cells, either the whole culture or a sorted fraction (not recorded which). The receptors come from a human donor in good health.

CDR3 DNA: TGTGCCAGTAGTATACGGGGGGGGACCCCGGGTGAGCAGTTCTTC. Translated: CASSIRGGTPGEQFF. The chain links TRBV19 to TRBJ2-1, with 8 bases identical to TRBD2. This CDR3 spans 15 amino acids. V was clipped by 2 bases and J by 9 bases; unmatched bases: 9. Germline V CDR1 and CDR2: LNHDA, SQIVND (reference sequence). The full variable domain, its missing parts supplied by reference TRBV19 and TRBJ2-1, is DGGITQSPKYLFRKEGQNVTLSCEQNLNHDAMYWYRQDPGQGLRLIYYSQIVNDFQKGDIAEGYSVSREKKESFPLTVTSAQKNPTAFYLCASSIRGGTPGEQFFGPGTRLTVL.

In regard to this clonotype: A single base separates this from a much larger clone, so it may be a read error. The chain couples TRBV6-1 to TRBJ2-1; 7 bases fit TRBD2. The V gene's germline CDR1 is MNHNS and CDR2 SASEGT. The CDR3 loop spans 15 amino acids. V gave up 7 bases and J gave up 8 bases; unmatched junction bases: 14. The CDR3 region is CASKALTGGRDEQFF. CDR3 nucleotides: TGTGCCAGCAAAGCCCTAACGGGAGGTCGCGATGAGCAGTTCTTC.

The gene calls are TRBV7-9 and TRBJ2-2, with D possibly TRBD2 on 5 matching bases. The CDR3 covers 14 residues. V was clipped by 5 bases and J by 8 bases, with 15 bases between them. Germline V lookup: CDR1 SEHNR, CDR2 FQNEAQ (reference sequence). The CDR3 DNA reads TGTGCCAGCAGCCCACAAATAGTAGCGGGGGAGCTGTTTTTT. This translates into CASSPQIVAGELFF.

The V call is TRBV7-9, the J call TRBJ1-1; D possibly corresponds to TRBD1 (6 bases). CDR3 length: 13 residues. V lost 3 bases, J lost 2 bases, and 7 bases lay in between. Germline CDR1 and CDR2: SEHNR and FQNEAQ (reference sequence). CDR3: CASSLDSNTEAFF. As DNA, the CDR3 is TGTGCCAGCAGCTTGGACAGTAACACTGAAGCTTTCTTT.

This clonotype has ten or more counts. This chain links TRBV7-8 with TRBJ1-4, with 7 bases lining up with TRBD1. From germline, CDR1 is SGHVS and CDR2 FQNEAQ. This CDR3 region has 15 residues. The junction had 8 bases not matched to a gene; V was cut back by 5 bases and J by 5 bases. CDR3 DNA sequence: TGTGCCAGCAGCCCAGGGACAGTTAGAAATGAAAAACTGTTTTTT. Its protein product is CASSPGTVRNEKLFF.

This clonotype was seen only a few times. At one end, the junction sequence differs from germline, possibly due to a read error. The chain links TRBV14 to TRBJ2-7; 9 bases line up with TRBD2. Germline V lookup: CDR1 SGHDN, CDR2 FVKESK. This CDR3 region has 14 residues. CDR3 protein: CASSLAGGSYEQYF. CDR3 nucleotide sequence: TGTGCTAGCAGCTTGGCGGGAGGGTCCTACGAGCAGTACTTC.

This clonotype was recorded only once. The V gene is TRBV27, the J gene TRBJ2-5; 8 positions match TRBD2. Germline values: CDR1 MNHEY, CDR2 SMNVEV (reference sequence). Losses at the gene ends were 4 bases for V and 4 bases for J; bases not matched to a gene: 2. This CDR3 has 13 amino acids. The CDR3 DNA follows: TGTGCCAGCAGTTCCCTAGCGGGAGAGACCCAGTACTTC. It translates to CASSSLAGETQYF.

The V and J genes are TRBV20-1 and TRBJ1-2, with 7 bases lining up with TRBD1. Trimming at V came to 0 bases and at J to 0 bases, leaving 13 bases not matched to a gene. The germline V gene has CDR1 DFQATT and CDR2 SNEGSKA (reference sequence). The CDR3 is 18 amino acids. CDR3 residues: CSARDRRQDRHPNYGYTF. DNA for the CDR3: TGCAGTGCTAGAGATCGCCGACAGGACAGGCACCCTAACTATGGCTACACCTTC.

The chain is built from TRBV20-1 and TRBJ2-5; the match to TRBD1 covers 10 bases. V trimming: 6 bases; J trimming: 4 bases; junction bases outside the gene matches: 11. The CDR3 runs to 15 residues. CDR1 and CDR2 from the germline V gene are DFQATT and SNEGSKA (reference sequence). The CDR3 nucleotides are TGCAGTGCGGGCATCCGGGACAGGGGCTCAGAGACCCAGTACTTC. Amino acid sequence: CSAGIRDRGSETQYF.

This clonotype was observed many times. The chain couples TRBV5-6 to TRBJ2-3; 8 nucleotides align to TRBD1. The germline gives CDR1 SGHDT, CDR2 YYEEEE. The CDR3 is 15 amino acids. V trimming: 6 bases; J trimming: 3 bases; junction bases outside the gene matches: 9. CDR3 loop: CASTEQGVWTDTQYF. Here the CDR3 DNA reads TGTGCCAGCACCGAACAGGGGGTATGGACAGATACGCAGTATTTT.

This clonotype is medium-sized. V is TRBV3-1 and J is TRBJ2-3, with 10 nucleotides matching TRBD2. This CDR3 has 16 amino acids. CDR1 and CDR2 (germline): LGHDT, YNNKEL (reference sequence). J was trimmed by 0 bases and V by 6 bases; bases with no gene match: 6. CDR3 sequence (DNA): TGTGCCAGCAGGCTAGCGGGAGTGGCAAGCACAGATACGCAGTATTTT. This encodes CASRLAGVASTDTQYF.

This clonotype was observed a handful of times. The chain carries TRBV5-1 and TRBJ2-1, with 11 positions matching TRBD2. V shed 7 bases and J 5 bases; nucleotides not matched to a gene: 8. The CDR3 is 15 residues long. Germline loops: CDR1 SGHRS, CDR2 YFSETQ. For the CDR3, the DNA is TGCGCCAGCGGACTGGGACTAGCGGCTAACAATGAGCAGTTCTTC. It translates to CASGLGLAANNEQFF.

This clonotype was counted ten times or more. The V call is TRBV27, the J call TRBJ1-5, with 8 positions matching TRBD1. The V gene end was trimmed by 0 bases and the J gene end by 4 bases; junction bases not matched to a gene: 5. CDR3 size: 16 residues. The V gene's germline CDR1 is MNHEY and CDR2 SMNVEV (reference sequence). The CDR3, as DNA: TGTGCCAGCAGTTTATCCCCGACAGGGGCAAATCAGCCCCAGCATTTT. Protein: CASSLSPTGANQPQHF.

The chain combines TRBV28 with TRBJ1-1; D is possibly TRBD1 (5 bases). V shed 3 bases and J shed 0 bases, with 8 bases lying between them. This CDR3 has 14 residues. Germline lookup yields CDR1 MDHEN and CDR2 SYDVKM. The CDR3 DNA follows: TGTGCCAGCAGTTTCGAGGGGATGAACACTGAAGCTTTCTTT. This codes for CASSFEGMNTEAFF.

This clonotype is termed medium-sized (0.01 to 0.1%). V and J are TRBV3-1 and TRBJ2-1; 14 bases fit TRBD2. The CDR3 has 17 amino acids. V lost 3 bases to trimming and J lost 7 bases; unmatched junction nucleotides: 8. The germline CDR1 and CDR2 sequences are LGHDT and YNNKEL (reference sequence). CDR3 nucleotide sequence: TGTGCCAGCAGCCAGTGGGGGACTAGCGGGAGTCGGAATGAGCAGTTCTTC. Encoded protein: CASSQWGTSGSRNEQFF.

The rearrangement uses TRBV6-5 and TRBJ2-3; TRBD2 agrees at 7 bases. This CDR3 is 13 amino acids long. From germline, CDR1 is MNHEY and CDR2 SVGAGI. The V and J ends lost 6 bases and 5 bases, in that order; junction bases with no gene match: 5. DNA of the CDR3: TGTGCCAGCAGGGCCTCGGGGGGAGATACGCAGTATTTT. Translating it yields CASRASGGDTQYF.

This clonotype occurred a few times. A much larger clone differs by one base, so this may be a read error. The chain recombines TRBV9 with TRBJ2-7; 9 bases map to TRBD1. This CDR3 has 15 amino acids. Trimming removed 4 bases from V and 2 bases from J; junction bases left unmatched: 7. Germline loops: CDR1 SGDLS, CDR2 YYNGEE. The CDR3 DNA reads TGTGCCAGCAGCATGAGGACAGGGGCCCCCTACGAGCAGTACTTC. Residues: CASSMRTGAPYEQYF.

This chain uses TRBV28 with TRBJ1-2; D uncertain. Trimming stripped 4 bases from V and 1 base from J, with 7 bases between. The CDR3 consists of 13 residues. Germline CDR1 reads MDHEN; CDR2 reads SYDVKM. CDR3 coding DNA: TGTGCCAGCAGTTCCACGAGTAACTATGGCTACACCTTC. Residues: CASSSTSNYGYTF.

The V call is TRBV7-7, the J call TRBJ2-1; a weak D match, TRBD2 (5 bases). The germline V gene has CDR1 SSHAT and CDR2 FNYEAQ (reference sequence). The V and J ends lost 5 bases and 4 bases respectively, with 15 bases between them. The CDR3 length is 15 residues. CDR3 sequence: CASSLGMTKYNEQFF. The CDR3 nucleotides are TGTGCCAGCAGCCTAGGGATGACTAAGTACAATGAGCAGTTCTTC. The variable domain in full, with the rest retrieved from reference TRBV7-7 and TRBJ2-1, is GAGVSQSPRYKVTKRGQDVTLRCDPISSHATLYWYQQALGQGPEFLTYFNYEAQPDKSGLPSDRFSAERPEGSISTLTIQRTEQRDSAMYRCASSLGMTKYNEQFFGPGTRLTVL.

V gene TRBV2 combines with J gene TRBJ2-5, with 11 positions matching TRBD2. The CDR3 consists of 15 residues. CDR1 and CDR2 (germline): SNHLY, FYNNEI. With 6 bases clipped from V and 0 bases from J, the junction kept 3 bases outside the gene matches. CDR3 sequence: CASSVAGGHQETQYF. CDR3 DNA: TGTGCCAGCAGCGTAGCGGGAGGGCACCAAGAGACCCAGTACTTC.

This chain links TRBV7-2 with TRBJ1-2; no clear D gene. With 1 base removed from V and 7 bases from J, the gap between germline ends came to 7 bases. The CDR3 runs 12 residues. Germline-derived CDR1 and CDR2 are SGHTA and FQGNSA. CDR3 nucleotide sequence: TGTGCCAGCAGCTTAGAAGTCGGTGGCTACACCTTC. It translates to CASSLEVGGYTF. The full variable domain, completed using reference TRBV7-2 and TRBJ1-2, is GAGVSQSPSNKVTEKGKDVELRCDPISGHTALYWYRQSLGQGLEFLIYFQGNSAPDKSGLPSDRFSAERTGGSVSTLTIQRTQQEDSAVYLCASSLEVGGYTFGSGTRLTVV.

This clonotype was seen a few times. V is TRBV18 and J is TRBJ1-6; 9 bases map to TRBD1. Germline-derived CDR1 and CDR2 are KGHSH and LQKENI. CDR3 size: 14 residues. The V and J ends lost 4 bases and 7 bases, in that order; junction bases with no gene match: 2. DNA of the CDR3: TGTGCCAGCTCACGGGACAGGGTAAATTCACCCCTCCACTTT. It encodes CASSRDRVNSPLHF.

The chain recombines TRBV29-1 with TRBJ1-1, with D unresolved. The germline V and J ends were trimmed by 4 bases and 1 base, with 7 bases remaining between them. The CDR3 has 12 amino acids. Germline-derived CDR1 and CDR2 are SQVTM and ANQGSEA. CDR3 in DNA: TGCAGCGTTGGGACGGGGAACACTGAAGCTTTCTTT. Translation: CSVGTGNTEAFF. Full variable domain (remainder filled in from reference TRBV29-1 and TRBJ1-1): SAVISQKPSRDICQRGTSLTIQCQVDSQVTMMFWYRQQPGQSLTLIATANQGSEATYESGFVIDKFPISRPNLTFSTLTVSNMSPEDSSIYLCSVGTGNTEAFFGQGTRLTVV.

By its share, this clonotype is medium-sized. This chain links TRBV5-1 with TRBJ1-1; D remains unclear. V gave up 1 base and J gave up 0 bases, with 7 bases separating them. The length of the CDR3 is 14 residues. Germline assignment: CDR1 SGHRS and CDR2 YFSETQ. In DNA form, the CDR3 reads TGCGCCAGCAGCTTGTTGCCCATGAACACTGAAGCTTTCTTT. Translation: CASSLLPMNTEAFF.

This clonotype turned up a few times. The chain combines TRBV6-6 with TRBJ2-5; 9 bases are a match to TRBD1. V lost 0 bases to trimming and J lost 0 bases; unmatched junction nucleotides: 8. The CDR3 covers 18 residues. Germline CDR1 reads MNHNY; CDR2 reads SVGAGI (reference sequence). The CDR3 reads CASSYSGTGSGDQETQYF. In nucleotides, the CDR3 is TGTGCCAGCAGTTACTCCGGGACAGGGTCGGGGGACCAAGAGACCCAGTACTTC.

This clonotype is classed as medium-sized. This chain joins TRBV10-3 and TRBJ2-1, with D uncertain. CDR3 length: 13 residues. V was shortened by 6 bases and J by 7 bases, with 13 bases between the two germline ends. The germline V gene encodes CDR1 ENHRY and CDR2 SYGVKD. The CDR3 reads CAISPSLANEQFF. The CDR3, as DNA: TGTGCCATCAGCCCTTCTCTCGCGAATGAGCAGTTCTTC.

This sequence joins TRBV11-1 and TRBJ2-4; D gene ambiguous. Deletions cut 3 bases from V and 3 bases from J, with 6 bases between. Germline V CDR1 and CDR2: SGHAT, FQDESV (reference sequence). The CDR3 consists of 13 residues. The CDR3 DNA reads TGTGCCAGCAGCTTCATGGACAAAAACATTCAGTACTTC. This encodes CASSFMDKNIQYF. The whole variable domain, filled in from reference TRBV11-1 and TRBJ2-4, reads EAEVAQSPRYKITEKSQAVAFWCDPISGHATLYWYRQILGQGPELLVQFQDESVVDDSQLPKDRFSAERLKGVDSTLKIQPAELGDSAMYLCASSFMDKNIQYFGAGTRLSVL.

This chain links TRBV10-2 with TRBJ2-5; D is unresolved. The better agreement between TRBJ2-1 and the DNA end casts doubt on the J call. CDR3 length: 15 residues. Germline V CDR1 and CDR2: WSHSY, SAAADI. The chain's CDR3 is CASSERVAIQETQFF. CDR3 in DNA: TGCGCCAGCAGTGAGAGGGTGGCGATCCAAGAGACCCAGTTCTTC.

With regard to this clonotype: The conserved phenylalanine or tryptophan is not found at the CDR3 terminus, so this likely reflects a read error. The rearrangement joins TRBV5-1 to TRBJ2-5; 9 nucleotides line up with TRBD1. Germline lookup yields CDR1 SGHRS and CDR2 YFSETQ. The junction had 10 bases not matched to a gene; V was cut back by 5 bases and J by 2 bases. This CDR3 comprises 16 residues. The DNA for the CDR3 is TGCGCCAGCAGTTCCCAAGGGACAGGGTTGCAAGAGACCCAGTACTCC. This encodes CASSSQGTGLQETQYS.